The sequence of this T cell receptor (beta chain) was determined in a study of prognosis after radiotherapy for stage I lung cancer. This clonotype showed up many times. This CDR3 spans 15 amino acids. Between the trimmed V and J ends, which lost 1 base and 3 bases, there was a span of 12 bases. In germline, CDR1 is LNHDA, CDR2 SQIVND (reference sequence). It was by two-round multiplex PCR that TCR beta CDR3 was amplified from genomic DNA. Specific primers for each TRBV and TRBJ gene were what first-round PCR used. TCRdb passed the multiplex PCR reads through MiXCR, listing each CDR3 protein once. Counted here are some 13,000 distinct CDR3 sequences, around 45% occurring once; the ten biggest clones make up roughly 26%.

The J gene is TRBJ1-1, the V gene TRBV19; a possible D gene is TRBD1 (5 bases). This specimen consisted of PBMCs, obtained before or after stereotactic body radiation therapy (not recorded which). The source of this sequence is a donor of 50 years or more with non-small cell lung cancer. CDR3 in DNA: TGTGCCAGTAGTATAGCGGGGGGTTTGGACACTGAAGCTTTCTTT. Its translation: CASSIAGGLDTEAFF.